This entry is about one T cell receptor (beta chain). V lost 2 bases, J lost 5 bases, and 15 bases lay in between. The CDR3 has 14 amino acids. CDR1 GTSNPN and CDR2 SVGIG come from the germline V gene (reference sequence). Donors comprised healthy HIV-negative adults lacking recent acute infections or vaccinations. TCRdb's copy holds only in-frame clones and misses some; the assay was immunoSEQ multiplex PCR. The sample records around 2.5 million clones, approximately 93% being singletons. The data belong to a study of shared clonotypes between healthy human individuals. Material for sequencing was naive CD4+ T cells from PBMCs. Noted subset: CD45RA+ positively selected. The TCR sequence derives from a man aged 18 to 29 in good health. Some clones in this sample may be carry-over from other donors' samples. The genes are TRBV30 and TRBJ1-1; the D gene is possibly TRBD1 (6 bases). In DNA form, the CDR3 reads TGTGCCTGGAGTATACAGGGTGTTCGTACTGAAGCTTTCTTT. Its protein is CAWSIQGVRTEAFF.